These 10 T cell receptor beta chains originate from one sample sequenced in a study of brain T cells in children with intractable seizures. Generated by immunoSEQ multiplex PCR, the TCRdb table keeps only in-frame clones and is missing some. The table records 95,000 to 120,000 clones, approximately 94% of them present only once. This sample comprised peripheral blood, obtained at surgery. These receptors originate from a boy under two years old with hemimegalencephaly and intractable seizures.

This chain joins TRBV27 and TRBJ2-3, with a weak D call TRBD2 (7 bases). The CDR3 loop spans 19 amino acids. Germline V CDR1 and CDR2: MNHEY, SMNVEV (reference sequence). Trimming left V 0 bases short and J 0 bases short, with 19 bases between. The CDR3 DNA sequence: TGTGCCAGCAGTTTATCGACGGCACAGGGAGGGACTAGCACAGATACGCAGTATTTT. Its translation is CASSLSTAQGGTSTDTQYF.

V is TRBV9 and J is TRBJ1-5; D call uncertain. The CDR3 totals 13 residues. Germline loops: CDR1 SGDLS, CDR2 YYNGEE. V was clipped by 4 bases and J by 5 bases, with 10 bases between them. DNA of the CDR3: TGTGCCAGCAGCTCGGGCACCCATCAGCCCCAGCATTTT. Amino acid sequence: CASSSGTHQPQHF. Supplemented by reference TRBV9 and TRBJ1-5, the full variable domain reads DSGVTQTPKHLITATGQRVTLRCSPRSGDLSVYWYQQSLDQGLQFLIQYYNGEERAKGNILERFSAQQFPDLHSELNLSSLELGDSALYFCASSSGTHQPQHFGDGTRLSIL.

This chain uses TRBV18 with TRBJ1-2, with 7 nucleotides matching TRBD1. In germline, CDR1 is KGHSH, CDR2 LQKENI. This CDR3 region has 21 residues. Losses at the gene ends were 2 bases for V and 1 base for J; bases not matched to a gene: 22. CDR3 in amino acids: CASSPKRGAFPRTGLNYGYTF. For the CDR3, the DNA is TGTGCCAGCTCACCAAAGAGGGGGGCATTCCCCCGGACAGGACTTAACTATGGCTACACCTTC.

CDR3 amino acids: CASSETPGGAGTGELFF. CDR3 sequence (DNA): TGTGCCAGCAGTGAAACCCCTGGGGGGGCAGGCACCGGGGAGCTGTTTTTT. The chain couples TRBV6-1 to TRBJ2-2; weak D call: TRBD2 (7 bases). The CDR3 runs to 17 residues. Between the trimmed V and J ends, which lost 2 bases and 4 bases, there was a span of 17 bases. From germline, CDR1 is MNHNS and CDR2 SASEGT.

This chain links TRBV3-1 (or the pseudogene TRBV3-2) with TRBJ2-1, with D perhaps matching TRBD2 (6 bases). The germline V and J ends were trimmed by 5 bases and 0 bases, with 17 bases remaining between them. The CDR3 runs 17 residues. The germline V gene encodes CDR1 LGHDT and CDR2 YNNKEL (reference sequence). As DNA, the CDR3 is TGTGCCAGCAGCGAATACGGTCGGGGGTACTCCTACAATGAGCAGTTCTTC. It encodes CASSEYGRGYSYNEQFF.

The V call is TRBV5-1, the J call TRBJ1-3; D gene ambiguous. Per germline, CDR1 SGHRS and CDR2 YFSETQ. The CDR3 is 17 residues long. Trimming shortened V by 4 bases and J by 0 bases, and 17 bases separated the two germline ends. The CDR3 reads CASSDLVSRGSGNTIYF. In nucleotides, the CDR3 is TGCGCCAGCAGCGATTTGGTGAGCCGGGGCTCTGGAAACACCATATATTTT.

The chain is built from TRBV7-7 and TRBJ2-5; D might be TRBD1 or TRBD2, each matching 6 bases. The CDR3 sequence is 15 residues long. The ends were cut back, 5 bases at V and 4 bases at J, with 17 bases in the middle. Germline CDR1 is SSHAT and CDR2 is FNYEAQ (reference sequence). The CDR3 coding sequence is TGTGCCAGCAGCATTGGTACACAGGGAGGAGAGACCCAGTACTTC. Encoded protein: CASSIGTQGGETQYF.

The CDR3 is CASSLPTTGVTEAFF. CDR3 nucleotide sequence: TGTGCCAGCAGCTTGCCGACGACAGGGGTCACTGAAGCTTTCTTT. This rearrangement joins TRBV5-4 to TRBJ1-1; 8 bases are shared with TRBD1. The CDR3 is made up of 15 amino acids. The J segment lost 4 bases and the V segment lost 1 base, leaving 6 bases of the junction unmatched. CDR1 SGHNT and CDR2 YYREEE come from the germline V gene (reference sequence).

J is TRBJ2-3 and V is TRBV4-2; D may be TRBD2 (6 bases). This CDR3 spans 16 amino acids. Germline V CDR1 and CDR2: LGHNA, YNFKEQ. The V gene lost 1 base and the J gene lost 6 bases, with 17 bases spanning the gap. The CDR3 spells CASSQALAGGGDTQYF. The CDR3 nucleotides are TGTGCCAGCAGCCAAGCTTTGGCAGGAGGAGGGGATACGCAGTATTTT.

The chain has TRBV6-5 and TRBJ2-7; the D is unclear. The CDR3 runs 15 residues. Germline CDR1 reads MNHEY; CDR2 reads SVGAGI. Trimming shortened V by 0 bases and J by 3 bases, and 12 bases separated the two germline ends. The CDR3 spells CASSYSNREVYEQYF. The CDR3 DNA is TGTGCCAGCAGTTACTCGAATAGGGAAGTCTACGAGCAGTACTTC.